These 17 T cell receptor beta chains were all obtained from the same sample, sequenced in a study of cytomegalovirus exposure and HLA in healthy donors. The data were produced by immunoSEQ multiplex PCR, yet TCRdb's version contains in-frame clones alone and is incomplete. The sample consists of some 170,000 clones, 86% of them appearing once. The sample was PBMCs. The origin of the receptors is a man aged 18 to 30 in good health and CMV-seropositive.

The J gene is TRBJ2-7, the V gene TRBV2; no definite D call. CDR1 and CDR2 (germline): SNHLY, FYNNEI. V was cut by 3 bases and J by 3 bases, with 9 bases left in between. The length of the CDR3 is 13 residues. This CDR3 reads CASSDGGSYEQYF. The CDR3 DNA sequence: TGTGCCAGCAGTGATGGCGGCAGCTACGAGCAGTACTTC. The variable domain in full, with the rest retrieved from reference TRBV2 and TRBJ2-7, is EPEVTQTPSHQVTQMGQEVILRCVPISNHLYFYWYRQILGQKVEFLVSFYNNEISEKSEIFDDQFSVERPDGSNFTLKIRSTKLEDSAMYFCASSDGGSYEQYFGPGTRLTVT.

V usage is TRBV7-6 and J usage is TRBJ2-2; D is unresolved. The CDR3 runs 12 residues. Germline V CDR1 and CDR2: SGHVS, FNYEAQ. V was shortened by 5 bases and J by 3 bases, with 4 bases between the two germline ends. CDR3 residues: CASSADTGELFF. CDR3 bases: TGTGCCAGCAGCGCGGACACCGGGGAGCTGTTTTTT. Drawing the rest from reference TRBV7-6 and TRBJ2-2, the complete variable domain is GAGVSQSPRYKVTKRGQDVALRCDPISGHVSLYWYRQALGQGPEFLTYFNYEAQQDKSGLPNDRFSAERPEGSISTLTIQRTEQRDSAMYRCASSADTGELFFGEGSRLTVL.

The rearrangement joins TRBV9 to TRBJ1-1; TRBD1 matches at 11 bases. CDR3 length: 16 residues. Germline lookup yields CDR1 SGDLS and CDR2 YYNGEE. V gave up 6 bases and J gave up 6 bases; unmatched junction bases: 13. The chain's CDR3 is CASNLDGQGALAEAFF. As DNA, the CDR3 is TGTGCCAGCAACCTGGACGGACAGGGGGCCCTCGCTGAAGCTTTCTTT.

The V gene is TRBV18, the J gene TRBJ1-1; 11 nucleotides match TRBD1. Per the germline V gene, CDR1 is KGHSH and CDR2 is LQKENI. The CDR3 is 15 amino acids. The V gene end was trimmed by 0 bases and the J gene end by 7 bases; junction bases not matched to a gene: 4. Here the CDR3 reads CASSPPDRGLSEAFF. The CDR3 region has the DNA TGTGCCAGCTCACCACCGGACAGGGGGCTGAGTGAAGCTTTCTTT.

In its sample, this clone was seen a few times. The chain combines TRBV6-6 with TRBJ2-7; TRBD1 might be the D (7 bases). V lost 4 bases and J 6 bases, leaving 16 bases between the germline ends. The CDR3 is 14 residues long. Germline V gene data show CDR1 as MNHNY and CDR2 as SVGAGI (reference sequence). CDR3 region: CASSLGQGGGEQYF. DNA for the CDR3: TGTGCCAGCAGTTTGGGGCAGGGGGGTGGCGAGCAGTACTTC.

Notes on this clone: This CDR3 is also generated by other DNA sequences in the sample. CDR3 amino acids: CASSLGLATDTQYF. Written as DNA, the CDR3 is TGCGCCAGCAGCCTCGGACTAGCGACAGATACGCAGTATTTT. This sequence joins TRBV5-1 and TRBJ2-3, with TRBD2 matching 9 bases. Germline values: CDR1 SGHRS, CDR2 YFSETQ. V was clipped by 4 bases and J by 3 bases; unmatched bases: 3. CDR3 length: 14 amino acids.

This rearrangement joins TRBV29-1 to TRBJ2-7, with D tentatively TRBD1 (6 bases). The V gene lost 4 bases and the J gene lost 1 base, with 20 bases spanning the gap. The CDR3 has 16 amino acids. Germline CDR1 reads SQVTM; CDR2 reads ANQGSEA. CDR3 nucleotides: TGCAGCGTTGTTGATTCTGTGAGCCAGGGGTCCTACGAGCAGTACTTC. It is translated as CSVVDSVSQGSYEQYF.

This clone was counted between two and nine times. This chain uses TRBV6-6 with TRBJ1-2, with a tentative D call TRBD1 (5 bases). Trimming took off 5 bases at V and 3 bases at J, with 16 bases between the two ends. Germline loops: CDR1 MNHNY, CDR2 SVGAGI (reference sequence). The CDR3 consists of 15 residues. The CDR3 loop reads CASSGDSLAHYGYTF. As DNA, the CDR3 is TGTGCCAGCAGTGGGGACTCCCTCGCCCACTATGGCTACACCTTC.

This clone was seen just once. The chain uses TRBV10-3 and TRBJ1-5; D is perhaps TRBD1 (6 bases). The CDR3 has 12 residues. V dropped 10 bases and J dropped 4 bases, with 11 bases sitting between them. Germline-derived CDR1 and CDR2 are ENHRY and SYGVKD. The CDR3 here is CATRGGNQPQHF. The DNA of the CDR3 is TGTGCCACCCGAGGGGGTAATCAGCCCCAGCATTTT.

CDR3 in amino acids: CASSPDRAGNTIYF. In DNA form, the CDR3 reads TGTGCCAGCTCACCAGACAGGGCTGGAAACACCATATATTTT. V usage is TRBV18 and J usage is TRBJ1-3; 7 bases are a match to TRBD1. Germline trimming cut 2 bases from V and 2 bases from J; bases unmatched to any gene: 0. This CDR3 comprises 14 residues. The V gene's germline CDR1 is KGHSH and CDR2 LQKENI.

For the CDR3, the DNA is TGTGCCAGCAGTGAAGGGGGCGGGAGGGCAGATACGCAGTATTTT. It translates to CASSEGGGRADTQYF. The J gene is TRBJ2-3, the V gene TRBV6-1; 9 nucleotides align to TRBD2. Germline V lookup: CDR1 MNHNS, CDR2 SASEGT. The CDR3 runs 15 residues. Unmatched junction bases numbered 3, after V lost 1 base and J lost 4 bases.

Concerning this clone itself: Other DNA sequences in this sample translate to the same CDR3. V gene TRBV9 combines with J gene TRBJ1-1, with D maybe TRBD1 (6 bases). There are 13 residues in the CDR3. Trimming shortened V by 1 base and J by 4 bases, and 8 bases separated the two germline ends. Germline V gene sequence: CDR1 SGDLS, CDR2 YYNGEE. CDR3 sequence reads: CASSVNRATEAFF. CDR3 DNA: TGTGCCAGCAGCGTAAACAGGGCCACTGAAGCTTTCTTT.

This clone showed up just a few times. This rearrangement joins TRBV11-2 to TRBJ2-7; a possible D gene is TRBD1 (7 bases). The CDR3 runs to 14 residues. The V and J ends lost 5 bases and 6 bases respectively, with 17 bases between them. The germline CDR1 and CDR2 sequences are SGHAT and FQNNGV. In DNA, the CDR3 is TGTGCCAGCAGCCCCGTGACAGGGACTGGCGAGCAGTACTTC. Amino acids: CASSPVTGTGEQYF.

The CDR3 bases are TGTGCCAGCAGCTTATGGGAGACAGGTGATACGCAGTATTTT. It yields the protein CASSLWETGDTQYF. The genes are TRBV11-2 and TRBJ2-3; a weak D match, TRBD1 (6 bases). Trimming removed 2 bases at V and 6 bases at J, with 12 bases between. The CDR3 has 14 amino acids. Per germline, CDR1 SGHAT and CDR2 FQNNGV.

The rearrangement links TRBV28 to TRBJ2-1, with 7 bases identical to TRBD2. J gave up 8 bases and V 5 bases, and 15 bases lay outside the gene matches. The germline V gene encodes CDR1 MDHEN and CDR2 SYDVKM. The CDR3 contains 16 residues. This CDR3 reads CASSPFGWEGLHEQFF. CDR3 bases: TGTGCCAGCAGTCCCTTTGGATGGGAGGGCCTACATGAGCAGTTCTTC.

This rearrangement joins TRBV5-8 to TRBJ1-1, with D unclear. Trimming removed 0 bases from V and 10 bases from J, with 10 bases in between. Per the germline V gene, CDR1 is SGHTS and CDR2 is YDEGEE. The CDR3 consists of 12 residues. The CDR3 protein is CASSLAEPGAFF. The CDR3 coding sequence is TGTGCCAGCAGCTTGGCCGAGCCGGGAGCTTTCTTT.

In its sample, this clone was seen once. The rearrangement links TRBV9 to TRBJ2-7; 9 nucleotides align to TRBD2. Trimming at V came to 0 bases and at J to 2 bases, leaving 3 bases not matched to a gene. The CDR3 totals 15 residues. CDR1 is SGDLS, CDR2 YYNGEE, per germline. This CDR3 reads CASSVVAGGPYEQYF. For the CDR3, the DNA is TGTGCCAGCAGCGTAGTTGCGGGAGGGCCCTACGAGCAGTACTTC.